One TCR beta chain is described in this entry. Its antigen remains unidentified. Trimming took 5 bases from V and 1 from J; bases not matched to a gene: 5. The CDR3 totals 14 residues. Germline V gene lookup returns CDR1 SGHVS and CDR2 FNYEAQ. Each CDR3 protein is one row after TCRdb ran MiXCR on the 5' RACE reads. The sample shows hundreds of thousands of distinct CDR3 sequences, around 17% of them seen only once. This entry comes from a study of T-cell memory formation after mild COVID-19. Study results and caveats: Several responding clones turned up in pre-infection memory, indicating that cross-reactive memory may have taken part.

The chain has TRBV7-6 and TRBJ2-7, with 7 bases matching TRBD1. This receptor was taken from a man between 18 and 29 years old who had mild COVID-19 (a few samples of this study predate the infection). Cell type and time point are not known. Material for sequencing was PBMCs or a T cell subset sorted from them (not recorded which). CDR3 loop: CASSATGFSYEQYF. Here the CDR3 DNA reads TGTGCCAGCAGCGCGACAGGGTTTTCCTACGAGCAGTACTTC. Complete variable domain (other parts from reference TRBV7-6 and TRBJ2-7): GAGVSQSPRYKVTKRGQDVALRCDPISGHVSLYWYRQALGQGPEFLTYFNYEAQQDKSGLPNDRFSAERPEGSISTLTIQRTEQRDSAMYRCASSATGFSYEQYFGPGTRLTVT.